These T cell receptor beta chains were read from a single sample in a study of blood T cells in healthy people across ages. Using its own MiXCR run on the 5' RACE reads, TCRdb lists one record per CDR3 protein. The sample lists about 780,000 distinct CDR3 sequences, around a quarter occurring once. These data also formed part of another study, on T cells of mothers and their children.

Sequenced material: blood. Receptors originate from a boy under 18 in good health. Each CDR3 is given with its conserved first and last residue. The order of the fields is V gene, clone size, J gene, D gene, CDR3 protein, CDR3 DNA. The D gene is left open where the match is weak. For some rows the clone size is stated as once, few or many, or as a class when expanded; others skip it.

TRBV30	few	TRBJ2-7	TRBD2	CAMLAGTTYEQYF	TGTGCCATGTTAGCGGGGACAACCTACGAGCAGTACTTC
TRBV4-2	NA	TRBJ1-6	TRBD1	CASIPGRGRNSPLHF	TGTGCCAGCATCCCCGGCAGGGGGCGGAATTCACCCCTCCACTTT
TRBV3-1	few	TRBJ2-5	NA	CASSQGILPETQYF	TGTGCCAGCAGCCAAGGGATCCTCCCGGAGACCCAGTACTTC
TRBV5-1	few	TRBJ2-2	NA	CASSVDEGYTGELFF	TGCGCCAGCAGCGTAGATGAGGGTTACACCGGGGAGCTGTTTTTT
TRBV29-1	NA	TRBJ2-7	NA	CSVEATGHTYEQYF	TGCAGCGTTGAGGCTACGGGACACACCTACGAGCAGTACTTC
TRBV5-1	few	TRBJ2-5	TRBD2	CASSLGLAGSGTQYF	TGCGCCAGCAGCTTGGGACTAGCGGGGTCCGGAACCCAGTACTTC
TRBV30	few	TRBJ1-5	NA	CAWSRGASNQPQHF	TGTGCCTGGAGTCGGGGGGCAAGCAATCAGCCCCAGCATTTT
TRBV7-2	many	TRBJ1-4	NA	CASSLGGMDEKLFF	TGTGCCAGCAGCTTAGGGGGCATGGATGAAAAACTGTTTTTT
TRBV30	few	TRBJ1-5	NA	CAWGPGNSNQPQHF	TGTGCCTGGGGCCCGGGAAATAGCAATCAGCCCCAGCATTTT
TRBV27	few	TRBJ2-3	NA	CASRETGHTDTQYF	TGTGCCAGCAGAGAGACAGGTCACACAGATACGCAGTATTTT
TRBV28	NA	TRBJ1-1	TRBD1	CASSPWDRNTEAFF	TGTGCCAGCAGTCCGTGGGACAGGAACACTGAAGCTTTCTTT
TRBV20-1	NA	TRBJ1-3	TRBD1	CSAWDRGGPRSGNTIYF	TGCAGTGCGTGGGACAGGGGGGGGCCCCGCTCTGGAAACACCATATATTTT
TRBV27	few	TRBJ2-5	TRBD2	CASSLRILAGHQETQYF	TGTGCCAGCAGTTTAAGGATACTAGCGGGGCACCAAGAGACCCAGTACTTC
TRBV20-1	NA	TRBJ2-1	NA	CSARPRGPFNEQFF	TGCAGTGCTAGACCGCGGGGCCCTTTCAATGAGCAGTTCTTC
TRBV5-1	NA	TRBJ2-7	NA	CASSLVRQGNEQYF	TGCGCCAGCAGCTTGGTCCGGCAGGGGAACGAGCAGTACTTC
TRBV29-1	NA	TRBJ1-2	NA	CSVGQAANGYTF	TGCAGCGTTGGACAGGCTGCAAATGGCTACACCTTC
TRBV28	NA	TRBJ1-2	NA	CASRDSLYYGYTF	TGTGCCAGCAGGGACAGTCTCTACTATGGCTACACCTTC
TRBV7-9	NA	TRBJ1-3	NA	CASSPSSNTIYF	TGTGCCAGCAGCCCCTCGAGTAACACCATATATTTT
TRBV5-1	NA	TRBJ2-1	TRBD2	CASSPLAGEIYNEQFF	TGCGCCAGCAGCCCTCTGGCGGGGGAAATCTACAATGAGCAGTTCTTC
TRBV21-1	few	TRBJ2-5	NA	CASSNLAHQETQYF	TGTGCCAGCAGCAACCTAGCGCACCAAGAGACCCAGTACTTC
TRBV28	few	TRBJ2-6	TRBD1	CASRNRAGTGFSGANVLTF	TGTGCCAGCAGAAATAGGGCCGGGACAGGCTTCTCTGGGGCCAACGTCCTGACTTTC
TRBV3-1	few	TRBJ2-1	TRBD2	CASSQDASGIWEQFF	TGTGCCAGCAGCCAAGACGCTAGCGGGATCTGGGAGCAGTTCTTC
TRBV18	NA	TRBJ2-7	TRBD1	CASSPPEQGLPYEQYF	TGTGCCAGCTCACCACCTGAACAGGGGCTTCCCTACGAGCAGTACTTC
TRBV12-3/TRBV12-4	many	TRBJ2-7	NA	CASSSDRYEQYF	TGTGCCAGCAGCTCCGACCGTTACGAGCAGTACTTC
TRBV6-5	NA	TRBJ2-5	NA	CASSYGVGQETQYF	TGTGCCAGCAGTTACGGGGTCGGGCAAGAGACCCAGTACTTC
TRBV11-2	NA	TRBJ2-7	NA	CASSSVGLSAYEQYF	TGTGCCAGCAGCTCAGTTGGACTTTCTGCCTACGAGCAGTACTTC
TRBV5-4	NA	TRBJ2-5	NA	CASSFPGGRLWEQYF	TGTGCCAGCAGCTTCCCAGGCGGCCGGCTATGGGAGCAGTACTTC
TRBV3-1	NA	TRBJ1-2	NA	CASSRAGTDLYGYTF	TGTGCCAGCAGCCGGGCCGGGACGGACCTCTATGGCTACACCTTC
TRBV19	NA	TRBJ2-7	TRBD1	CASSITRTGGHEQYF	TGTGCCAGTAGTATTACTAGGACAGGGGGACACGAGCAGTACTTC
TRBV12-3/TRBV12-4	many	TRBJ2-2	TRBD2	CASSSLAANTGELFF	TGTGCCAGCAGTTCCCTAGCGGCGAACACCGGGGAGCTGTTTTTT
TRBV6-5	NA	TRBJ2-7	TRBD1	CASSSQGATLYEQYF	TGTGCCAGCAGTTCACAGGGGGCGACCCTCTACGAGCAGTACTTC
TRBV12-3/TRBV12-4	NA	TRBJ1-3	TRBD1	CASDPGAGGFSGNTIYF	TGTGCCAGCGACCCAGGGGCAGGGGGTTTCTCTGGAAACACCATATATTTT
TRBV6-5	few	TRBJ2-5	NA	CASSYQQTQYF	TGTGCCAGCAGTTATCAGCAGACCCAGTACTTC
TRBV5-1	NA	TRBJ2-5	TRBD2	CVSSLVSAGVLGETQYF	TGCGTCAGCAGCTTGGTGTCGGCGGGGGTCCTCGGGGAGACCCAGTACTTC
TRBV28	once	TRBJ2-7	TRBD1	CASSLRQGLGYEQYF	TGTGCCAGCAGTTTACGACAGGGTTTGGGCTACGAGCAGTACTTC
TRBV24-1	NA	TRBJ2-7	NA	CAPYLAGYEQYF	TGTGCCCCCTATTTGGCGGGGTACGAGCAGTACTTC
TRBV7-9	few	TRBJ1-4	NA	CASRPTEAYNEKLFF	TGTGCCAGCAGGCCGACGGAGGCTTATAATGAAAAACTGTTTTTT
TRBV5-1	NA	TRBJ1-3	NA	CASSLAATRSSGNTIYF	TGCGCCAGCAGCTTGGCCGCGACTCGAAGCTCTGGAAACACCATATATTTT
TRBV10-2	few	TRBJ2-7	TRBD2	CASRPGSSGGYEQYF	TGCGCCAGCAGACCAGGGAGTAGCGGGGGCTACGAGCAGTACTTC
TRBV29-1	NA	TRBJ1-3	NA	CSVGVVLSSGNTIYF	TGCAGCGTTGGCGTAGTTCTTAGCTCTGGAAACACCATATATTTT
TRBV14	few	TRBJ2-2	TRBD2	CASSQDGLAGGPDTGELFF	TGTGCCAGCAGCCAAGACGGGCTAGCGGGGGGGCCGGACACCGGGGAGCTGTTTTTT
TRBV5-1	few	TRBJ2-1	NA	CASSLVPGEFSSSYNEQFF	TGCGCCAGCAGCTTGGTTCCAGGGGAGTTTAGTAGCTCCTACAATGAGCAGTTCTTC
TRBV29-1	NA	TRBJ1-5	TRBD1	CSVVTDGQAGQPQHF	TGCAGCGTTGTTACCGACGGACAGGCGGGACAGCCCCAGCATTTT
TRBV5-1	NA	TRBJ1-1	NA	CASTEGQPGTEAFF	TGCGCCAGCACCGAGGGCCAACCGGGAACTGAAGCTTTCTTT
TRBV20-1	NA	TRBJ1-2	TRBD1	CSASKGQVDGYTF	TGCAGTGCTTCGAAGGGACAGGTAGATGGCTACACCTTC
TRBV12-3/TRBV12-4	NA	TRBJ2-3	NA	CASSFMGPVAQYF	TGTGCCAGCAGTTTTATGGGGCCCGTGGCGCAGTATTTT
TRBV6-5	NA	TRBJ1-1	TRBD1	CASSLSGGLGTEAFF	TGTGCCAGCAGTTTATCAGGGGGCTTGGGCACTGAAGCTTTCTTT
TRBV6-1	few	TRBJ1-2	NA	CASSVINYGYTF	TGTGCCAGCTCAGTTATTAACTATGGCTACACCTTC
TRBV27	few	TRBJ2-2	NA	CASSYIAFANTGELFF	TGTGCCAGCAGTTATATAGCCTTCGCGAACACCGGGGAGCTGTTTTTT